This TCR beta chain was identified during a study of blood T cell repertoires in COVID-19. Across the study: The United States, Italy and Spain provided the acute and convalescent COVID-19 samples.

Germline CDR1 reads LNHDA; CDR2 reads SQIVND (reference sequence). The CDR3 totals 13 residues. Trimming removed 5 bases at V and 4 bases at J, with 9 bases between. TCRdb's table, derived via immunoSEQ multiplex PCR, lists solely in-frame clones and lacks some. The sample comprises roughly 200,000 clones, approximately 80% of which are singletons, and around 27% rests with the top ten. V is TRBV19 and J is TRBJ1-5; D gene ambiguous. The receptor's source is a man aged 40-55 years with acute or convalescent COVID-19. Sequenced material: peripheral blood. CDR3 sequence reads: CASSLRENQPQHF. CDR3 sequence (DNA): TGTGCCAGTAGTCTCCGGGAGAATCAGCCCCAGCATTTT.